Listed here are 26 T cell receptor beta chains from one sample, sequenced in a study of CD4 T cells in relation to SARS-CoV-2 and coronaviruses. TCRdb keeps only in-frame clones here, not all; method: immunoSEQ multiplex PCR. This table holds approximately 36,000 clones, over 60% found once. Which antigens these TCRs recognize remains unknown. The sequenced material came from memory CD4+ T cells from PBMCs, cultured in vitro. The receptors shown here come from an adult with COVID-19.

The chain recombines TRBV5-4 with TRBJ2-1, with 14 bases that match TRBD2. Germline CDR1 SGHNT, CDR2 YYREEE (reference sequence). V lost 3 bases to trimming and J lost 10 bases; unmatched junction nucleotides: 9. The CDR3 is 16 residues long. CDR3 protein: CASSWAGLAGAREQFF. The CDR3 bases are TGTGCCAGCAGCTGGGCGGGACTAGCGGGAGCCCGCGAGCAGTTCTTC. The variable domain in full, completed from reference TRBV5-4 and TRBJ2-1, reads ETGVTQSPTHLIKTRGQQVTLRCSSQSGHNTVSWYQQALGQGPQFIFQYYREEENGRGNFPPRFSGLQFPNYSSELNVNALELDDSALYLCASSWAGLAGAREQFFGPGTRLTVL.

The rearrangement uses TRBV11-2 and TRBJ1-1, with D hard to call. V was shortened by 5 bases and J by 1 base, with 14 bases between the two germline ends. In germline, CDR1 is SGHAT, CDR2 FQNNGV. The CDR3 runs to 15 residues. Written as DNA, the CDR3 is TGTGCCAGCAGCCCAGACGATGGCCGGAACACTGAAGCTTTCTTT. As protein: CASSPDDGRNTEAFF.

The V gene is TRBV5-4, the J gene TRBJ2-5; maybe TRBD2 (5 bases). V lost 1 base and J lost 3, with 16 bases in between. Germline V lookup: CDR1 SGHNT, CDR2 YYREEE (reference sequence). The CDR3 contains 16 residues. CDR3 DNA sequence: TGTGCCAGCAGCTTGAAGCGGTCTATAGGAGAAGAGACCCAGTACTTC. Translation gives CASSLKRSIGEETQYF. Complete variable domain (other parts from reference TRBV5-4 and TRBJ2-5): ETGVTQSPTHLIKTRGQQVTLRCSSQSGHNTVSWYQQALGQGPQFIFQYYREEENGRGNFPPRFSGLQFPNYSSELNVNALELDDSALYLCASSLKRSIGEETQYFGPGTRLLVL.

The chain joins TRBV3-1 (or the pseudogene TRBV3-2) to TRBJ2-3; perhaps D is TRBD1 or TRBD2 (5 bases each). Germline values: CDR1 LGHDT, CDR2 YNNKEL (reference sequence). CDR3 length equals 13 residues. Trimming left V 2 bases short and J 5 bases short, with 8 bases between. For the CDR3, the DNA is TGTGCCAGCAGCCAACGAGGGGAAGATACGCAGTATTTT. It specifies CASSQRGEDTQYF.

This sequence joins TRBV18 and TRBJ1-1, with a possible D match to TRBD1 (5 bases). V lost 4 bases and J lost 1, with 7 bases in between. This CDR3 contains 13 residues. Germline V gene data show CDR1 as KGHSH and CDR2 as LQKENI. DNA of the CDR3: TGTGCCAGCTCACAGGGGAGGAACACTGAAGCTTTCTTT. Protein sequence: CASSQGRNTEAFF.

This CDR3 reads CASSLTGFGQETQYF. The CDR3, as DNA: TGCGCCAGCAGCTTGACCGGGTTTGGCCAAGAGACCCAGTACTTC. The chain couples TRBV5-1 to TRBJ2-5; D remains unclear. The germline CDR1 and CDR2 sequences are SGHRS and YFSETQ. V lost 1 base and J 1 base, leaving 11 bases between the germline ends. The CDR3 has 15 residues.

In nucleotides, the CDR3 is TGTGCCAGTAGTATCTCGGAGGGCTACACCTTC. Translated, it gives CASSISEGYTF. The J gene is TRBJ1-2, the V gene TRBV19; no reliable D call. The CDR3 spans 11 residues. The germline V and J ends were trimmed by 3 bases and 8 bases, with 7 bases remaining between them. CDR1 and CDR2 (germline): LNHDA, SQIVND (reference sequence). Based on the CDR3 plus reference TRBV19 and TRBJ1-2, the full variable domain is DGGITQSPKYLFRKEGQNVTLSCEQNLNHDAMYWYRQDPGQGLRLIYYSQIVNDFQKGDIAEGYSVSREKKESFPLTVTSAQKNPTAFYLCASSISEGYTFGSGTRLTVV.

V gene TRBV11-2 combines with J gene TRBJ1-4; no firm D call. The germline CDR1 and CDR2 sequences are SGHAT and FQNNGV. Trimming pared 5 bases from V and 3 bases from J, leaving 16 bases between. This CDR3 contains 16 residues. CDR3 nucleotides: TGTGCCAGCAGCCCCGAACAAAAAGCAGCTAATGAAAAACTGTTTTTT. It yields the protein CASSPEQKAANEKLFF.

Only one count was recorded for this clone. CDR3 sequence: CASSLLGTGWAYEQYF. CDR3 DNA sequence: TGTGCCAGCAGCTTATTGGGCACAGGGTGGGCCTACGAGCAGTACTTC. The V call is TRBV7-8, the J call TRBJ2-7; tentatively, D is TRBD1 (6 bases). The CDR3 loop spans 16 amino acids. The germline CDR1 and CDR2 sequences are SGHVS and FQNEAQ. V lost 2 bases and J lost 2, with 16 bases in between.

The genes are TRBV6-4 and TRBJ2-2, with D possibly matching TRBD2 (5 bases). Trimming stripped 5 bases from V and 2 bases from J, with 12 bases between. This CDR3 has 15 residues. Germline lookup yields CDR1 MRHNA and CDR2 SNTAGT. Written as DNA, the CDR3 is TGTGCCAGCAGTTTGAGCGGAGGCAACACCGGGGAGCTGTTTTTT. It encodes CASSLSGGNTGELFF.

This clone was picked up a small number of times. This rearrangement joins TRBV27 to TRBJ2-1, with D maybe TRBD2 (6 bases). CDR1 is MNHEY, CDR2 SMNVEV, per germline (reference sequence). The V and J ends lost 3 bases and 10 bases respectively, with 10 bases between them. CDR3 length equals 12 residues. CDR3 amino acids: CASSLGRGEQFF. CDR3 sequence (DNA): TGTGCCAGCAGTTTGGGCCGGGGGGAGCAGTTCTTC.

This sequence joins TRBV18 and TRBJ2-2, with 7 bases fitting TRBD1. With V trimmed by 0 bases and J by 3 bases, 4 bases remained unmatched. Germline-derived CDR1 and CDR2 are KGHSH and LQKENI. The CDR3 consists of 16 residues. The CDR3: CASSPPQQGYTGELFF. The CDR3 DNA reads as TGTGCCAGCTCACCACCGCAACAGGGGTACACCGGGGAGCTGTTTTTT.

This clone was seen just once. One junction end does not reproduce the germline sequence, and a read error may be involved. The chain's CDR3 is CASSLGLAGHNEQFF. CDR3 nucleotide sequence: TGTGCTAGCAGCCTCGGACTAGCGGGACATAATGAGCAGTTCTTC. The chain combines TRBV7-7 with TRBJ2-1; TRBD2 agrees at 12 bases. The CDR3 is made up of 15 amino acids. In germline, CDR1 is SSHAT, CDR2 FNYEAQ (reference sequence).

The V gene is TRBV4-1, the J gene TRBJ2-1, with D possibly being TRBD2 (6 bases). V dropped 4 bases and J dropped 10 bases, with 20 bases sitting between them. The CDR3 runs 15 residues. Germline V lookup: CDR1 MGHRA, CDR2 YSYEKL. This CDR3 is CASSPLGTSVKEQFF. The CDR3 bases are TGCGCCAGCAGCCCCCTCGGGACTTCCGTGAAGGAGCAGTTCTTC.

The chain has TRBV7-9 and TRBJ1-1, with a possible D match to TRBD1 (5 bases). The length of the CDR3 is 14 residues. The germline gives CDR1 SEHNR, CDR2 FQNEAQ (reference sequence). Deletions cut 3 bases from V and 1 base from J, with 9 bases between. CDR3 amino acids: CASSFAGQNTEAFF. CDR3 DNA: TGTGCCAGCAGCTTTGCCGGACAGAACACTGAAGCTTTCTTT.

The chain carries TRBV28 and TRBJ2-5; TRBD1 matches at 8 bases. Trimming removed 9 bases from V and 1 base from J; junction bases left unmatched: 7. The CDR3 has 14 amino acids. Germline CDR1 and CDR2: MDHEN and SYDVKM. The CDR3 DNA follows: TGTGCCAGTAAAGACAGGGGCCTCCAAGAGACCCAGTACTTC. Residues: CASKDRGLQETQYF.

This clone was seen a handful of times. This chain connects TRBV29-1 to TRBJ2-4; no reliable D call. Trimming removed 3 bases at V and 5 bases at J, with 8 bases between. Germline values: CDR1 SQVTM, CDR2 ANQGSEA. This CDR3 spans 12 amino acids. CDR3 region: CSVESNQNIQYF. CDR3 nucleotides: TGCAGCGTTGAGTCAAATCAAAACATTCAGTACTTC. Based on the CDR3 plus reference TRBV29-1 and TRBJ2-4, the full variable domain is SAVISQKPSRDICQRGTSLTIQCQVDSQVTMMFWYRQQPGQSLTLIATANQGSEATYESGFVIDKFPISRPNLTFSTLTVSNMSPEDSSIYLCSVESNQNIQYFGAGTRLSVL.

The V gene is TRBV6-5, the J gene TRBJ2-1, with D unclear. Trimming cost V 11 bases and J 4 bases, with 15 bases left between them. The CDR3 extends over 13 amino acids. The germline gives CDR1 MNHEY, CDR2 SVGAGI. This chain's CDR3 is CASLQSSYNEQFF. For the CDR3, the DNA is TGTGCCTCGCTGCAGTCATCTTACAATGAGCAGTTCTTC.

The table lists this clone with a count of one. This CDR3 is CASSMFDEKLFF. The DNA for the CDR3 is TGTGCCAGTAGTATGTTCGATGAAAAACTGTTTTTT. The chain couples TRBV19 to TRBJ1-4; no clear D. This CDR3 region has 12 residues. The V gene lost 3 bases and the J gene lost 6 bases, with 5 bases spanning the gap. Germline CDR1 LNHDA, CDR2 SQIVND (reference sequence).

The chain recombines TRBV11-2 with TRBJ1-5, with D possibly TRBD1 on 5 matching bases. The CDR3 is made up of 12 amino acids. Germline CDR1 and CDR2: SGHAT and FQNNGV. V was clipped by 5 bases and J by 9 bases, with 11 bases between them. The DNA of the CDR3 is TGTGCCAGCAGCCTATTAACAGGGCCCCAGCATTTT. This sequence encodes CASSLLTGPQHF.

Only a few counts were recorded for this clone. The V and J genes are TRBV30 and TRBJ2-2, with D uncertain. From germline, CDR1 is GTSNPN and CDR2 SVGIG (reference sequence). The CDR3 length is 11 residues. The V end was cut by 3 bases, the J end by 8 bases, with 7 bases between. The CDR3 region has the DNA TGTGCCTGGAGCCGACTGGGGGAGCTGTTTTTT. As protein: CAWSRLGELFF.

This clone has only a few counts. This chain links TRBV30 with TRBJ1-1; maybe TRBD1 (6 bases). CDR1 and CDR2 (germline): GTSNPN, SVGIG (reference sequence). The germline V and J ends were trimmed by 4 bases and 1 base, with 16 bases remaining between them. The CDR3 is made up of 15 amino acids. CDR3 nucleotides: TGTGCCTGGAATCCGGAGGGGGACTGGAACACTGAAGCTTTCTTT. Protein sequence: CAWNPEGDWNTEAFF. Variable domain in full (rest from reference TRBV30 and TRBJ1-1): SQTIHQWPATLVQPVGSPLSLECTVEGTSNPNLYWYRQAAGRGLQLLFYSVGIGQISSEVPQNLSASRPQDRQFILSSKKLLLSDSGFYLCAWNPEGDWNTEAFFGQGTRLTVV.

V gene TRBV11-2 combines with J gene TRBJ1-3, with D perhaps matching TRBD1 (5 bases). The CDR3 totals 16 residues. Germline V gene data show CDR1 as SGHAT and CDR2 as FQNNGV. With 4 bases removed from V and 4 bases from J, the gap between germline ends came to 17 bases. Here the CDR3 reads CASSWTAGDNGNTIYF. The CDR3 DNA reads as TGTGCCAGCAGCTGGACGGCGGGGGATAACGGAAACACCATATATTTT.

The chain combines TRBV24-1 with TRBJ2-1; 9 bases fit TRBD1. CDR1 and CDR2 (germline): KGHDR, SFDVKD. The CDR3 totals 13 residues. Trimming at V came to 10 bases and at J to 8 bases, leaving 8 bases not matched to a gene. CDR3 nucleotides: TGTGCCACTGGGGGACAGGGACGGGATGAGCAGTTCTTC. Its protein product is CATGGQGRDEQFF.

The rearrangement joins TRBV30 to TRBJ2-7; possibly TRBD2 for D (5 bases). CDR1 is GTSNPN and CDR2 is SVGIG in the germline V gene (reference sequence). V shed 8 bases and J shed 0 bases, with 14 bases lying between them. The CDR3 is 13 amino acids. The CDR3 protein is CAGLTSPSYEQYF. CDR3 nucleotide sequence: TGTGCCGGATTAACTAGTCCCTCCTACGAGCAGTACTTC.

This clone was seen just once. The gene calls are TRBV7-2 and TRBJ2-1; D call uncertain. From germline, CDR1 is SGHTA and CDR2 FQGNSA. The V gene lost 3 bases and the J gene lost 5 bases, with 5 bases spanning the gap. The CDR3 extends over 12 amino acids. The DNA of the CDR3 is TGTGCCAGCAGCTTTTTCGACAATGAGCAGTTCTTC. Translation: CASSFFDNEQFF. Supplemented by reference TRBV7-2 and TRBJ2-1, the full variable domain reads GAGVSQSPSNKVTEKGKDVELRCDPISGHTALYWYRQSLGQGLEFLIYFQGNSAPDKSGLPSDRFSAERTGGSVSTLTIQRTQQEDSAVYLCASSFFDNEQFFGPGTRLTVL.